The 22 T cell receptor beta chains given below trace back to one sample, sequenced in a study of blood T cell repertoires in COVID-19. The table came from immunoSEQ multiplex PCR; TCRdb's copy has only in-frame clones and leaves some out. The table shows around 210,000 clones, with 86% occurring only once. Source material: peripheral blood. The receptors stem from a woman in her seventies with acute or convalescent COVID-19.

The CDR3 DNA is TGTGCCAGCAGTTACATAGTGCAGGGAAAGGGAAACACCATATATTTT. It yields the protein CASSYIVQGKGNTIYF. V and J are TRBV6-2 or TRBV6-3 and TRBJ1-3, with D possibly being TRBD1 (5 bases). Per the germline V gene, CDR1 is MNHEY and CDR2 is SVGEGT. The CDR3 covers 16 residues. V was shortened by 2 bases and J by 4 bases, with 15 bases between the two germline ends.

The chain has TRBV19 and TRBJ2-6, with D perhaps TRBD2 (6 bases). This CDR3 comprises 18 residues. The germline CDR1 and CDR2 sequences are LNHDA and SQIVND (reference sequence). Deletions cut 2 bases from V and 0 bases from J, with 14 bases between. This chain's CDR3 is CASSIRGGTASGANVLTF. CDR3 nucleotides: TGTGCCAGTAGTATACGAGGAGGGACGGCCTCTGGGGCCAACGTCCTGACTTTC.

This rearrangement joins TRBV19 to TRBJ2-3, with a weak D call TRBD2 (5 bases). Germline lookup yields CDR1 LNHDA and CDR2 SQIVND (reference sequence). CDR3 length: 16 residues. Trimming stripped 4 bases from V and 0 bases from J, with 14 bases between. DNA for the CDR3: TGTGCCAGTAGTACCGGACTGATGACTAGCACAGATACGCAGTATTTT. This translates into CASSTGLMTSTDTQYF.

The V call is TRBV6-6, the J call TRBJ1-1, with D tentatively TRBD1 (5 bases). Trimming removed 7 bases from V and 1 base from J, with 13 bases in between. CDR3 size: 14 residues. Germline CDR1 is MNHNY and CDR2 is SVGAGI (reference sequence). CDR3 protein: CASTPHQGNTEAFF. In DNA form, the CDR3 reads TGTGCCAGCACCCCTCATCAGGGGAACACTGAAGCTTTCTTT.

V and J are TRBV19 and TRBJ2-5; possibly TRBD2 for D (7 bases). Trimming removed 5 bases from V and 5 bases from J, with 15 bases in between. CDR3 length: 14 residues. The germline V gene has CDR1 LNHDA and CDR2 SQIVND (reference sequence). CDR3 in amino acids: CASSWEGGSETQYF. DNA of the CDR3: TGTGCCAGTAGTTGGGAGGGGGGCAGTGAGACCCAGTACTTC.

The chain recombines TRBV7-2 with TRBJ2-1, with 12 bases fitting TRBD2. Looked up from germline, CDR1 is SGHTA and CDR2 is FQGNSA. V shed 0 bases and J 4 bases; nucleotides not matched to a gene: 1. The CDR3 has 16 amino acids. The CDR3 region is CASSLAGTSGYNEQFF. In nucleotides, the CDR3 is TGTGCCAGCAGCTTAGCGGGGACTAGCGGGTACAATGAGCAGTTCTTC.

This chain links TRBV27 with TRBJ1-2; tentative D call: TRBD1 (5 bases). Per germline, CDR1 MNHEY and CDR2 SMNVEV (reference sequence). V lost 2 bases, J lost 5 bases, and 15 bases lay in between. This CDR3 spans 15 amino acids. This CDR3 reads CASSLNDPGLYGYTF. The CDR3 nucleotides read TGTGCCAGCAGTTTAAACGACCCAGGGTTATATGGCTACACCTTC.

This rearrangement joins TRBV5-4 to TRBJ1-1; D is uncertain. This CDR3 is 15 amino acids long. The V end was cut by 5 bases, the J end by 5 bases, with 19 bases between. Germline V gives CDR1 SGHNT, CDR2 YYREEE (reference sequence). The CDR3 DNA follows: TGTGCCAGCAGGGCTGACCTACAAGGCGGGACTGAAGCTTTCTTT. Protein product: CASRADLQGGTEAFF.

J is TRBJ2-1 and V is TRBV5-1; 7 nucleotides match TRBD2. This CDR3 region has 15 residues. V lost 0 bases and J lost 2; bases outside the gene matches: 2. Germline CDR1 SGHRS, CDR2 YFSETQ. CDR3: CASSLAGGTYNEQFF. CDR3 nucleotide sequence: TGCGCCAGCAGCTTGGCCGGGGGGACCTACAATGAGCAGTTCTTC.

This chain uses TRBV20-1 with TRBJ1-4; D is perhaps TRBD1 (5 bases). The V end was cut by 3 bases, the J end by 2 bases, with 16 bases between. The CDR3 consists of 16 residues. Germline assignment: CDR1 DFQATT and CDR2 SNEGSKA (reference sequence). The CDR3 DNA reads TGCAGTGCTAGTGTCCCGCGGGGGGGGACTAATGAAAAACTGTTTTTT. This sequence encodes CSASVPRGGTNEKLFF.

This clone was recorded once. The chain uses TRBV12-3 or TRBV12-4 and TRBJ2-7; D perhaps matches TRBD1 (5 bases). The CDR3 contains 12 residues. Trimming cost V 4 bases and J 4 bases, with 8 bases left between them. The CDR3 DNA reads TGTGCCAGCAGTTGGGGCCTTTACGAGCAGTACTTC. Translating it yields CASSWGLYEQYF.

J is TRBJ1-2 and V is TRBV3-1 (or the pseudogene TRBV3-2), with 9 bases identical to TRBD1. There are 13 residues in the CDR3. Unmatched junction bases numbered 2, after V lost 3 bases and J lost 6 bases. CDR1 is LGHDT and CDR2 is YNNKEL in the germline V gene (reference sequence). The CDR3 here is CASSHRTGDGYTF. DNA for the CDR3: TGTGCCAGCAGCCATAGGACAGGGGATGGCTACACCTTC.

The chain links TRBV27 to TRBJ1-1; no clear D. This CDR3 has 15 residues. The V end lost 3 bases, the J end lost 0 bases, and 11 bases lay between the germline ends. From germline, CDR1 is MNHEY and CDR2 SMNVEV (reference sequence). Here the CDR3 DNA reads TGTGCCAGCAGTTTCGCTCCGGGGTTGAACACTGAAGCTTTCTTT. Protein product: CASSFAPGLNTEAFF.

This chain connects TRBV28 to TRBJ2-1, with D perhaps TRBD2 (5 bases). The CDR3 spans 11 residues. Trimming stripped 8 bases from V and 4 bases from J, with 6 bases between. Germline CDR1 is MDHEN and CDR2 is SYDVKM. CDR3 nucleotide sequence: TGTGCCAGCGGACTTTACAATGAGCAGTTCTTC. Translated, it gives CASGLYNEQFF. Full variable domain (missing parts from reference TRBV28 and TRBJ2-1): DVKVTQSSRYLVKRTGEKVFLECVQDMDHENMFWYRQDPGLGLRLIYFSYDVKMKEKGDIPEGYSVSREKKERFSLILESASTNQTSMYLCASGLYNEQFFGPGTRLTVL.

J is TRBJ1-5 and V is TRBV10-3; possibly TRBD1 for D (5 bases). Germline V gene lookup returns CDR1 ENHRY and CDR2 SYGVKD. The length of the CDR3 is 15 residues. Trimming took 3 bases from V and 5 from J, leaving 14 bases between them. The CDR3: CAISDRQGSDQPQHF. For the CDR3, the DNA is TGTGCCATCAGTGACCGGCAGGGAAGTGATCAGCCCCAGCATTTT.

The chain couples TRBV6-1 to TRBJ2-1, with 10 positions matching TRBD2. The trim removed 3 bases at V and 4 bases at J, leaving 3 bases unmatched. This CDR3 has 15 amino acids. Per the germline V gene, CDR1 is MNHNS and CDR2 is SASEGT. CDR3 amino acids: CASSDGLADYNEQFF. CDR3 nucleotides: TGTGCCAGCAGTGACGGACTAGCGGATTACAATGAGCAGTTCTTC.

V usage is TRBV5-1 and J usage is TRBJ2-5; TRBD1 matches at 9 bases. This CDR3 is built from 16 residues. The germline V gene encodes CDR1 SGHRS and CDR2 YFSETQ. The ends lost 6 bases at V and 4 bases at J; junction bases unmatched: 13. CDR3 sequence: CASIKSGTGLAETQYF. CDR3 coding DNA: TGCGCCAGCATCAAATCCGGGACAGGGCTTGCAGAGACCCAGTACTTC.

The table lists this clone with a few counts. This rearrangement joins TRBV5-1 to TRBJ2-5, with D tentatively TRBD1 (6 bases). This CDR3 is built from 15 residues. Trimming shortened V by 7 bases and J by 1 base, and 17 bases separated the two germline ends. The V gene's germline CDR1 is SGHRS and CDR2 YFSETQ. The CDR3, as DNA: TGCGCCAGCCGTCGGACGCTACAGGGCCAAGAGACCCAGTACTTC. Protein: CASRRTLQGQETQYF.

The V call is TRBV5-1, the J call TRBJ2-1; 7 nucleotides agree with TRBD2. Trimming took 4 bases from V and 6 from J; bases not matched to a gene: 7. The V gene's germline CDR1 is SGHRS and CDR2 YFSETQ. This CDR3 has 14 amino acids. Here the CDR3 reads CASSSGNLGNEQFF. CDR3 coding DNA: TGCGCCAGCAGCAGCGGGAATTTGGGCAATGAGCAGTTCTTC.

The rearrangement links TRBV11-3 to TRBJ2-3; TRBD1 agrees at 9 bases. V lost 4 bases and J lost 3; bases outside the gene matches: 11. Germline CDR1 and CDR2: SGHNT and YENEEA. This CDR3 comprises 17 residues. As DNA, the CDR3 is TGTGCCAGCAGCTCCTTAACCGGGACAGGGACGACAGATACGCAGTATTTT. Amino acid sequence: CASSSLTGTGTTDTQYF.

This clone was observed a single time. The chain recombines TRBV7-6 with TRBJ2-2; D perhaps matches TRBD2 (7 bases). This CDR3 comprises 18 residues. Trimming stripped 1 base from V and 1 base from J, with 16 bases between. From germline, CDR1 is SGHVS and CDR2 FNYEAQ. The CDR3 protein is CASSLGGGQRVNTGELFF. The DNA of the CDR3 is TGTGCCAGCAGCTTAGGGGGGGGCCAGCGGGTGAACACCGGGGAGCTGTTTTTT.

This chain uses TRBV7-9 with TRBJ2-1; 9 positions agree with TRBD2. Per the germline V gene, CDR1 is SEHNR and CDR2 is FQNEAQ (reference sequence). With 1 base clipped from V and 4 bases from J, the junction kept 5 bases outside the gene matches. The CDR3 is made up of 16 amino acids. CDR3 sequence (DNA): TGTGCCAGCAGCTTAGTAGCGGGAGTAGGATACAATGAGCAGTTCTTC. This gives the protein CASSLVAGVGYNEQFF.